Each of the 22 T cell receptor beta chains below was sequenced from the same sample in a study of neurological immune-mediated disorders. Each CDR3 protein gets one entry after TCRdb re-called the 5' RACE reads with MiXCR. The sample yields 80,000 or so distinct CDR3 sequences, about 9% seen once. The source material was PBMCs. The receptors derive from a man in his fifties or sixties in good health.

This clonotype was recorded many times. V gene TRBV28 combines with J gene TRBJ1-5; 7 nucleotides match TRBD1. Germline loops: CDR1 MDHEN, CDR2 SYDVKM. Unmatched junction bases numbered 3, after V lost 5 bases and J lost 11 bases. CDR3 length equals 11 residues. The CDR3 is CASSRTGAQHF. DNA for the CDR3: TGTGCCAGCAGTCGAACAGGGGCCCAGCATTTT.

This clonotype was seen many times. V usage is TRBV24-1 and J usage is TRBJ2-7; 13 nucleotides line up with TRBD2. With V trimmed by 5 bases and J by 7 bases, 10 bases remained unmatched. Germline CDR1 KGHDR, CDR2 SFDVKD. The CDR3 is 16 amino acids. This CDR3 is CATSAGTSGTIEEQYF. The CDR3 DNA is TGTGCCACCAGTGCGGGGACTAGCGGGACGATTGAGGAGCAGTACTTC.

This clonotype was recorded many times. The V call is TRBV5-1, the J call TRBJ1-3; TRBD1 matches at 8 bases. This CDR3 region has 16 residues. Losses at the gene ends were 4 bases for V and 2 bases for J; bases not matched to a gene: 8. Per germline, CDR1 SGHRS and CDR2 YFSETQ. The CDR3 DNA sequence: TGCGCCAGCAGCCGCCAAGTGACAGGGGCTGGAAACACCATATATTTT. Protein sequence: CASSRQVTGAGNTIYF.

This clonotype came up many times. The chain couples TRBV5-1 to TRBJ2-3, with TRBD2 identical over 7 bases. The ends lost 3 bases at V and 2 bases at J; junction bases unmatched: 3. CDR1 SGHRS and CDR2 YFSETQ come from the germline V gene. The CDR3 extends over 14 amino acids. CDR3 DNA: TGCGCCAGCAGCTCGGGGGGACTCACAGATACGCAGTATTTT. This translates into CASSSGGLTDTQYF.

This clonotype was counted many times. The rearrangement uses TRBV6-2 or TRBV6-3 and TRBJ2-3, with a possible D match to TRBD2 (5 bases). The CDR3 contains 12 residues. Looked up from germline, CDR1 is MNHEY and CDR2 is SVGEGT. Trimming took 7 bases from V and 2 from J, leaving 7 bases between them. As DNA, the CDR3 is TGTGCCAGCACGGGGATCACAGATACGCAGTATTTT. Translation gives CASTGITDTQYF.

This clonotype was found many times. The CDR3 region has the DNA TGCGCCAGCAGCCGACCGAGCGACTCGAGCTCCTACGAGCAGTACTTC. Its translation is CASSRPSDSSSYEQYF. The gene calls are TRBV5-1 and TRBJ2-7, with D hard to call. Per germline, CDR1 SGHRS and CDR2 YFSETQ. Trimming shortened V by 4 bases and J by 0 bases, and 17 bases separated the two germline ends. The CDR3 totals 16 residues.

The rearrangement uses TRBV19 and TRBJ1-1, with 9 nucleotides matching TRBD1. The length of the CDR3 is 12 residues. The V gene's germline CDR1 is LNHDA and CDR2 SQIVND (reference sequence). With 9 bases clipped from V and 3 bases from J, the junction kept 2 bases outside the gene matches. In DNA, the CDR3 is TGTGCCAGCGACAGGGGGGACACTGAAGCTTTCTTT. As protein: CASDRGDTEAFF.

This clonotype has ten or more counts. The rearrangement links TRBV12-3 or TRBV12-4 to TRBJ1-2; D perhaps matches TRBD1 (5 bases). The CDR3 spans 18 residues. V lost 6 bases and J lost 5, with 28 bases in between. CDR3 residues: CASSPPRGGGRFGYGYTF. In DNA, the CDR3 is TGTGCCAGCAGCCCTCCTCGTGGGGGGGGACGGTTTGGGTATGGCTACACCTTC.

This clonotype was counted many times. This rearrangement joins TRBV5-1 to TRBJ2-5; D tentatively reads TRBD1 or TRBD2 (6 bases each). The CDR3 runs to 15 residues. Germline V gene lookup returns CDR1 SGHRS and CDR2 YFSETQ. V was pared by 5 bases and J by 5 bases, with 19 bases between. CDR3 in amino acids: CASSPRGGSPETQYF. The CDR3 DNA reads TGCGCCAGCAGTCCCCGAGGGGGGAGTCCGGAGACCCAGTACTTC.

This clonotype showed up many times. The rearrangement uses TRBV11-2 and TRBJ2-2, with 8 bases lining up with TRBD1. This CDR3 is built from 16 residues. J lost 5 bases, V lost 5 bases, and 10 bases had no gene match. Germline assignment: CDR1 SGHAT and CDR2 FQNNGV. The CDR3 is CASSQLTGVGTGELFF. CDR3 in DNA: TGTGCCAGCAGCCAGCTGACAGGGGTAGGGACCGGGGAGCTGTTTTTT.

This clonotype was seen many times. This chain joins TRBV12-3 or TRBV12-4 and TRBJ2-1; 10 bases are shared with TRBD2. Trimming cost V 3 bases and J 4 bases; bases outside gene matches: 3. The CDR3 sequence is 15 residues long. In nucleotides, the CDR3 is TGTGCCAGCAGTTTGGGTAGCGGGGGGTACAATGAGCAGTTCTTC. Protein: CASSLGSGGYNEQFF.

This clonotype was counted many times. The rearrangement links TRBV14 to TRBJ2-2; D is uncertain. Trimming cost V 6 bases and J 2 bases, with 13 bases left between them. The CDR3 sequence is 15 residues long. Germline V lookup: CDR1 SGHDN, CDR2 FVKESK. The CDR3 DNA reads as TGTGCCAGCAGTAAGTTGGCAGGCAACACCGGGGAGCTGTTTTTT. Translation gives CASSKLAGNTGELFF.

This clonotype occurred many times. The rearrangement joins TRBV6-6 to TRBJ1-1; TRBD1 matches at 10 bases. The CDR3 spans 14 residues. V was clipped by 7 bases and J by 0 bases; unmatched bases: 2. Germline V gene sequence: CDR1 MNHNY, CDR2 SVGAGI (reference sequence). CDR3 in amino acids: CASTGTGVNTEAFF. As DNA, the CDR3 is TGTGCCAGCACCGGGACAGGGGTGAACACTGAAGCTTTCTTT.

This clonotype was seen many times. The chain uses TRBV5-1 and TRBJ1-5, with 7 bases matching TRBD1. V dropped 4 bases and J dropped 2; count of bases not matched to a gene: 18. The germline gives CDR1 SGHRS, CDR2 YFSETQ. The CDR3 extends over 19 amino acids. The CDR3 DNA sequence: TGCGCCAGCAGCCCAACCGGGACAGCCCTGGGTTATGGCAATCAGCCCCAGCATTTT. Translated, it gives CASSPTGTALGYGNQPQHF.

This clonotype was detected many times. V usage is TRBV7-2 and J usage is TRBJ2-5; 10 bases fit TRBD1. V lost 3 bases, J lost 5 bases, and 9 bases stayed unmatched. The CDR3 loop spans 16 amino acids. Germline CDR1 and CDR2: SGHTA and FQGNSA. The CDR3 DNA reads TGTGCCAGCAGCTTTGGGACAGGGGCAGGTCACGAGACCCAGTACTTC. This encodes CASSFGTGAGHETQYF. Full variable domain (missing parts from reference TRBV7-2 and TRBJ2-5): GAGVSQSPSNKVTEKGKDVELRCDPISGHTALYWYRQSLGQGLEFLIYFQGNSAPDKSGLPSDRFSAERTGGSVSTLTIQRTQQEDSAVYLCASSFGTGAGHETQYFGPGTRLLVL.

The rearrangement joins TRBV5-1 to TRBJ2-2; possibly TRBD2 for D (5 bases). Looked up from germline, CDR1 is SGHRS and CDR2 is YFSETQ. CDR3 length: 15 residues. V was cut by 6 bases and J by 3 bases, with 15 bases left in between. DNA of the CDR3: TGCGCCAGCAACACGGGAAAGGGTGACACCGGGGAGCTGTTTTTT. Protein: CASNTGKGDTGELFF. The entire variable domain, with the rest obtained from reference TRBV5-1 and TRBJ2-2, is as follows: KAGVTQTPRYLIKTRGQQVTLSCSPISGHRSVSWYQQTPGQGLQFLFEYFSETQRNKGNFPGRFSGRQFSNSRSEMNVSTLELGDSALYLCASNTGKGDTGELFFGEGSRLTVL.

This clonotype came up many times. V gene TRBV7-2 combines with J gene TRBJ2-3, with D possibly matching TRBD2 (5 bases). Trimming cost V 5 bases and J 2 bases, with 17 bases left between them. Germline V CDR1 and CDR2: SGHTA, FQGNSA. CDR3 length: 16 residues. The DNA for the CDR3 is TGTGCCAGCAGCGGACCCGGGATACGCTACACAGATACGCAGTATTTT. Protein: CASSGPGIRYTDTQYF.

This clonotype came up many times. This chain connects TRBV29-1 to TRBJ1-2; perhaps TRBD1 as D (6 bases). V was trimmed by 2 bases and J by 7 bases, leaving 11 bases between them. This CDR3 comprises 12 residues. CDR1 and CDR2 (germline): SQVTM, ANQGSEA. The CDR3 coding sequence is TGCAGCGTTGAACCAGGGGAAGGTGGCTACACCTTC. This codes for CSVEPGEGGYTF. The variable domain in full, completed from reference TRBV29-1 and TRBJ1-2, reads SAVISQKPSRDICQRGTSLTIQCQVDSQVTMMFWYRQQPGQSLTLIATANQGSEATYESGFVIDKFPISRPNLTFSTLTVSNMSPEDSSIYLCSVEPGEGGYTFGSGTRLTVV.

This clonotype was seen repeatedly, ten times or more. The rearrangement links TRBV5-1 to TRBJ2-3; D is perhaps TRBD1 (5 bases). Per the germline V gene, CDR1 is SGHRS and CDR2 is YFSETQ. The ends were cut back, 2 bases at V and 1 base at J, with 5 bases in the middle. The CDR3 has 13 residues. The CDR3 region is CASSLQGTDTQYF. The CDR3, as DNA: TGCGCCAGCAGCTTACAGGGCACAGATACGCAGTATTTT.

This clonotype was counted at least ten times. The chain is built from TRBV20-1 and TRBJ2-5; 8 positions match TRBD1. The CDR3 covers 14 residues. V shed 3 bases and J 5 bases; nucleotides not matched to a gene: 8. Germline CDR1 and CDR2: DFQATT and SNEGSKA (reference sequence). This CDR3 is CSASWGQELETQYF. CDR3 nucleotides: TGCAGTGCTAGCTGGGGACAGGAATTGGAGACCCAGTACTTC.

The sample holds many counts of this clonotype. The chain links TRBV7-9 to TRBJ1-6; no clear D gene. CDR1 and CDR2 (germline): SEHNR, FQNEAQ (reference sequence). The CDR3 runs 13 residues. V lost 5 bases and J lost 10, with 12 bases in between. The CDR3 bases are TGTGCCAGCAGCCTCTACGGAGGGTCACCCCTCCACTTT. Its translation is CASSLYGGSPLHF. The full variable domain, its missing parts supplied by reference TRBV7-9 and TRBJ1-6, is DTGVSQNPRHKITKRGQNVTFRCDPISEHNRLYWYRQTLGQGPEFLTYFQNEAQLEKSRLLSDRFSAERPKGSFSTLEIQRTEQGDSAMYLCASSLYGGSPLHFGNGTRLTVT.

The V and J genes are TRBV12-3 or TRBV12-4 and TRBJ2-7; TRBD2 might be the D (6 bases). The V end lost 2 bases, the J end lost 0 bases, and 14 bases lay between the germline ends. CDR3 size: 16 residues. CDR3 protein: CASSLSSGHFSYEQYF. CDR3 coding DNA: TGTGCCAGCAGTTTATCGAGCGGGCATTTCTCCTACGAGCAGTACTTC.